The T cell receptor (beta chain) under discussion was sequenced for a study of blood T cell repertoires in COVID-19. Across the whole study: The United States, Italy and Spain were the sources of the acute and convalescent COVID-19 samples. The cDNA or gDNA used as material had been derived from T cells, B-cell-depleted T cells, or PBMCs.

CDR1 and CDR2 from the germline V gene are MNHEY and SVGAGI. This CDR3 spans 15 amino acids. V dropped 6 bases and J dropped 0 bases, with 14 bases sitting between them. Authors' methods: Using reference gene primer amplification, nucleated cell counts were estimated. Sequenced by immunoSEQ multiplex PCR; TCRdb stores in-frame clones only, minus some. The DNA was the basis for D and trimming; V, J and clone size are from that table. The sample lists a few hundred thousand clones, around nine tenths occurring once. Sequencing was done on a sample of peripheral blood. This receptor was obtained from a man aged 35 to 55 who had recovered from COVID-19. J is TRBJ1-1 and V is TRBV6-5; D might be TRBD1 (6 bases). CDR3 region: CASRGPRDMNTEAFF. The CDR3, as DNA: TGTGCCAGCAGGGGCCCTCGGGACATGAACACTGAAGCTTTCTTT.